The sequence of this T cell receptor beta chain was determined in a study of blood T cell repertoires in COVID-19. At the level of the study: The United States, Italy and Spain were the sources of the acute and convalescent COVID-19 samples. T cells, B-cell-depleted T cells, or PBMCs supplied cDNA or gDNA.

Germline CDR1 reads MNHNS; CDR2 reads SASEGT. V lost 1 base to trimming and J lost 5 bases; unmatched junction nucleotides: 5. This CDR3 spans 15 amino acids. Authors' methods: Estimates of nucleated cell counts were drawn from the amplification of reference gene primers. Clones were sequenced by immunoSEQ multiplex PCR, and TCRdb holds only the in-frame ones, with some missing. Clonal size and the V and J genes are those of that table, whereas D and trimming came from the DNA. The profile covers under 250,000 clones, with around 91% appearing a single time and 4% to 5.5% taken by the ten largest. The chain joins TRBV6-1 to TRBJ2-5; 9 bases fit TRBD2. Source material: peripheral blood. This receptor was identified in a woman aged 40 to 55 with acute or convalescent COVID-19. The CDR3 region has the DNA TGTGCCAGCAGTGAAGGCCCTAGCGGGGTCGAGACCCAGTACTTC. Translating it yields CASSEGPSGVETQYF.